These T cell receptor beta chains were read from a single sample in a study of T cell responses to AZD1222 COVID-19 vaccine. Assay: immunoSEQ multiplex PCR; the TCRdb copy retains only in-frame clones and omits some. The sample holds around 130,000 clones; roughly 89% are singletons and the top ten take about 5.2%. The source material was peripheral blood, sampled on day 0 of AZD1222 vaccination. The receptors here all came from an adult in good health. Both conserved end residues are trimmed from each CDR3. Fields, in order: CDR3 length, D gene, J gene, V gene, CDR3 protein. The D gene is left open where the match is weak.

12	TRBD1	TRBJ2-7	TRBV7-9	ASSWGQTSYEQY
11	-	TRBJ2-7	TRBV5-6	ASSWQGTYEQY
11	-	TRBJ1-2	TRBV7-9	ASSPTTAGGYT
10	-	TRBJ1-2	TRBV10-3	AITDGNYGYT
12	-	TRBJ1-1	TRBV11-1	ASSSPRADTEAF
11	-	TRBJ1-6	TRBV4-1	ASVGTVGSPLH
13	TRBD2	TRBJ2-1	TRBV3-1/TRBV3-2	ASSHSGAGYNEQF
11	-	TRBJ1-5	TRBV12-3/TRBV12-4	ASSRIHNQPQH
13	TRBD1	TRBJ2-7	TRBV5-4	ASSLGGQGPLVQY
10	-	TRBJ2-7	TRBV18	ASSDLGVEQY
11	-	TRBJ1-2	TRBV3-1/TRBV3-2	ASSPAAGFGYT
17	-	TRBJ1-4	TRBV4-1	ASSQDLYQVHATNEKLF
11	-	TRBJ1-1	TRBV24-1	ATSDSRGSKAF
13	-	TRBJ1-3	TRBV6-5	ASRPSGGVGNTIY
14	-	TRBJ1-2	TRBV15	ATSIALGQGHYGYT
11	-	TRBJ2-7	TRBV28	ASRSGIPYEQY
12	-	TRBJ1-5	TRBV20-1	SASVRGVDQPQH
9	-	TRBJ2-7	TRBV6-5	ASSYLGEQY